The clone carrying this TCR beta chain turned up a few times. In the study's own analysis: From reference gene primer amplification, estimates of nucleated cell counts were derived. Sequencing used immunoSEQ multiplex PCR; TCRdb keeps in-frame clones, though not all of them. D and trimming come from the DNA, and the V and J calls and clone size come from that table. The sample includes roughly 140,000 clones, 81% of them seen just once. The data are from a study of blood T cell repertoires in COVID-19. Study information: There were acute and convalescent COVID-19 samples, and they came from the United States, Italy and Spain. In each case, the material was cDNA or gDNA derived from T cells, B-cell-depleted T cells, or PBMCs.

This CDR3 spans 14 amino acids. V was trimmed by 8 bases and J by 3 bases, leaving 16 bases between them. Germline CDR1 reads LGHNA; CDR2 reads YNFKEQ. The specimen was peripheral blood. This TCR was sampled from a human donor in a cohort sampled during active COVID-19. V is TRBV4-2 and J is TRBJ1-1; D may be TRBD1 (5 bases). The CDR3: CASSIQGSYTEAFF. The DNA of the CDR3 is TGTGCCAGCTCCATCCAGGGAAGTTACACTGAAGCTTTCTTT.